Listed below are T cell receptor beta chains from one sample, sequenced in a study of OX40 agonist ivuxolimab in advanced cancers. Generated by immunoSEQ multiplex PCR, the TCRdb table keeps only in-frame clones and is missing some. Here the sample spans roughly 65,000 clones, approximately 89% being singletons. Sequencing used CD4+ or CD8+ T cells sorted from blood, obtained in a trial of the OX40 agonist ivuxolimab. The receptors were gathered from an adult with an advanced solid tumor such as melanoma, head and neck, liver or kidney cancer. Each CDR3 is given with its conserved first and last residue. D genes are given only for firm matches. Size tells how often a clone was seen (once, few, many) or the class of an expanded clone, and some rows leave it out.

cdr3_aa | cdr3_nt | clone_size | j_call | d_call | v_call
CASSQGWAGIGYTF | TGCGCCAGCAGCCAAGGATGGGCAGGAATTGGCTACACCTTC | few | TRBJ1-2 | - | TRBV4-1
CASSFGTRGYF | TGTGCCAGCAGCTTCGGGACCCGAGGGTACTTC | - | TRBJ2-7 | - | TRBV5-8
CSVGQSNYGYTF | TGCAGCGTCGGACAGTCTAACTATGGCTACACCTTC | - | TRBJ1-2 | - | TRBV29-1
CASSEAWLAGVQETQYF | TGTGCCAGCAGTGAAGCTTGGCTAGCGGGCGTCCAAGAGACCCAGTACTTC | once | TRBJ2-5 | TRBD2 | TRBV2
CATSRDNKATSSYEQYF | TGTGCCACCAGCAGAGATAATAAGGCAACAAGTTCCTACGAGCAGTACTTC | - | TRBJ2-7 | - | TRBV15
CASRTGTGSTDTQYF | TGTGCCAGCAGAACCGGGACAGGGAGCACAGATACGCAGTATTTT | - | TRBJ2-3 | TRBD1 | TRBV27
CASSDLQGNTGELFF | TGTGCCAGCAGTGATCTACAGGGGAACACCGGGGAGCTGTTTTTT | - | TRBJ2-2 | - | TRBV2
CASSSRSKSSGNTIYF | TGTGCCAGCAGCTCCAGGAGTAAGAGCTCTGGAAACACCATATATTTT | - | TRBJ1-3 | - | TRBV11-2
CASSLGGTYNEQFF | TGTGCCAGCAGCTTAGGGGGGACCTACAATGAGCAGTTCTTC | - | TRBJ2-1 | - | TRBV7-9
CASSVDPGSADTQYF | TGTGCCAGCAGCGTAGATCCGGGAAGCGCAGATACGCAGTATTTT | once | TRBJ2-3 | - | TRBV9
CASSQVQTSAAEQYF | TGTGCCAGCAGCCAAGTGCAGACTAGCGCCGCCGAGCAGTACTTC | - | TRBJ2-7 | TRBD2 | TRBV14
CAISDGQGVNQPQHF | TGTGCCATCAGTGACGGACAGGGGGTAAATCAGCCCCAGCATTTT | - | TRBJ1-5 | TRBD1 | TRBV10-3
CASSRTGENTEAFF | TGCGCCAGCAGCCGGACAGGGGAGAACACTGAAGCTTTCTTT | - | TRBJ1-1 | TRBD1 | TRBV5-1
CASSSSGTVNNEQFF | TGTGCCAGCAGCTCCTCTGGGACGGTGAACAATGAGCAGTTCTTC | once | TRBJ2-1 | - | TRBV7-9
CASSYRPSGTSVDNEQFF | TGTGCCAGCAGTTACCGCCCCTCCGGGACTAGCGTAGACAATGAGCAGTTCTTC | once | TRBJ2-1 | TRBD2 | TRBV7-3